Below, 2 T cell receptor beta chains from the same sample are listed, as sequenced in a study of blood T cell repertoires in COVID-19. TCRdb keeps only in-frame clones here, not all; method: immunoSEQ multiplex PCR. The sample holds over 250,000 clones; more than 90% are singletons and the top ten take approximately 2.6%. Sequenced input: peripheral blood. These receptors were taken from a person aged 18-30 years with COVID-19, enrolled during active disease.

This clone came up once. The V gene is TRBV9, the J gene TRBJ2-1; maybe TRBD1 (6 bases). Trimming removed 0 bases from V and 5 bases from J, with 12 bases in between. The CDR3 is 15 amino acids. The germline V gene encodes CDR1 SGDLS and CDR2 YYNGEE. CDR3 residues: CASSVAGTTNNEQFF. CDR3 nucleotides: TGTGCCAGCAGCGTAGCCGGGACAACTAACAATGAGCAGTTCTTC.

V usage is TRBV11-2 and J usage is TRBJ1-6; 7 positions match TRBD1. This CDR3 is built from 16 residues. From germline, CDR1 is SGHAT and CDR2 FQNNGV. V was clipped by 5 bases and J by 7 bases; unmatched bases: 11. CDR3 sequence (DNA): TGTGCCAGCAGCCGGGCGACAGGGAGCGTCAATTCACCCCTCCACTTT. Protein product: CASSRATGSVNSPLHF.